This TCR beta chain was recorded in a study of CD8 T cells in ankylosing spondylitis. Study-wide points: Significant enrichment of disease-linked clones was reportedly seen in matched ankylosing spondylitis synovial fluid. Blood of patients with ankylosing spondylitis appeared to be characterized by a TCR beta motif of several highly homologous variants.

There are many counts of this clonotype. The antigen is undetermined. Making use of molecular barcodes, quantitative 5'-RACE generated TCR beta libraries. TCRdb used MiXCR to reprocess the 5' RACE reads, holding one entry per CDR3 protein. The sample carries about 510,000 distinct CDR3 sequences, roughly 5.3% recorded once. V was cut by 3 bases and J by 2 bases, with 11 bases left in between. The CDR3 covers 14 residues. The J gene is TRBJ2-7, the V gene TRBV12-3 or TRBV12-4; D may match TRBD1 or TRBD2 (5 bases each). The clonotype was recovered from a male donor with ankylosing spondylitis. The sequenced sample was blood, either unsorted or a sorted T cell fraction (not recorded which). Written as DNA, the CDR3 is TGTGCCAGCAGTTTTTTGGGGACCGCCTACGAGCAGTACTTC. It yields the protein CASSFLGTAYEQYF.